This T cell receptor (beta chain) was sequenced during a study of read filtering for tumor transcriptome and immune sequencing. This CDR3 is built from 19 residues. In germline, CDR1 is SGHRS, CDR2 YFSETQ. From approximately 430 ng of RNA, a library with molecular barcoded alpha/delta and beta/gamma adaptors was made. Each CDR3 protein gets one entry after TCRdb re-called the reads with MiXCR. Of under 150,000 distinct CDR3 sequences in the sample, 13% are singletons; the top ten hold just under 8.5%. Notes on this clonotype: A read error is possible here, since a much larger clone lies one base away.

The specimen was a population of CD138-negative cells sorted from bone marrow. V and J are TRBV5-1 and TRBJ2-2, with 15 bases that match TRBD2. The receptor was isolated from a donor at least 40 years old with multiple myeloma. The CDR3 nucleotides are TGCGCCAGCAGCTCCGTGGGACTAGCGGGAGGAAGGTGGACCGAGGAGCTGTTTTTT. This sequence encodes CASSSVGLAGGRWTEELFF.